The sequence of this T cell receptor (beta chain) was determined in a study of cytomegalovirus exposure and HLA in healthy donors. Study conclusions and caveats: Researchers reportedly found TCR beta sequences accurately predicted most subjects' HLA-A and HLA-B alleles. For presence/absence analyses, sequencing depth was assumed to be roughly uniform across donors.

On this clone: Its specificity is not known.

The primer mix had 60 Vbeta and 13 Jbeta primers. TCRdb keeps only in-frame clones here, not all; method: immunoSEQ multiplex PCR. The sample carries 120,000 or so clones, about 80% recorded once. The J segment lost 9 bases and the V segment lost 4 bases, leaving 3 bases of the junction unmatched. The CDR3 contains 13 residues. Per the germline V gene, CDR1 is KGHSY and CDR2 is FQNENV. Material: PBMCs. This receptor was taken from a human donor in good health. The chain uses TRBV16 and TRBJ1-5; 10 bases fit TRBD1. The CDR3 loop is CASSRGQGVPQHF. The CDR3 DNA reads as TGTGCCAGCAGCCGCGGACAGGGGGTGCCCCAGCATTTT.